Here is one T cell receptor beta chain with its context. This CDR3 has 12 amino acids. V dropped 1 base and J dropped 8 bases, with 8 bases sitting between them. Per germline, CDR1 SGHTA and CDR2 FQGNSA. This entry is derived from a study of blood T cell repertoires in COVID-19. Whole-study context: COVID-19 samples collected from the United States, Italy and Spain covered acute and convalescent phases. In each case, the material was cDNA or gDNA derived from T cells, B-cell-depleted T cells, or PBMCs.

How the authors handled the data: The authors estimated nucleated cell counts from reference gene primer amplification. Assay: immunoSEQ multiplex PCR; the TCRdb copy retains only in-frame clones and omits some. V, J and clone size reflect that table, while D and trimming were determined from the DNA. Of under 30,000 clones in the sample, about 83% are singletons; the top ten hold almost 25%. The clonotype originates from a human donor in a cohort sampled during active COVID-19. V and J are TRBV7-2 and TRBJ1-2, with D tentatively TRBD1 (5 bases). Sequenced material: peripheral blood. CDR3 DNA sequence: TGTGCCAGCAGCTTAGGACAGAGGGGCTACACCTTC. Translating it yields CASSLGQRGYTF.